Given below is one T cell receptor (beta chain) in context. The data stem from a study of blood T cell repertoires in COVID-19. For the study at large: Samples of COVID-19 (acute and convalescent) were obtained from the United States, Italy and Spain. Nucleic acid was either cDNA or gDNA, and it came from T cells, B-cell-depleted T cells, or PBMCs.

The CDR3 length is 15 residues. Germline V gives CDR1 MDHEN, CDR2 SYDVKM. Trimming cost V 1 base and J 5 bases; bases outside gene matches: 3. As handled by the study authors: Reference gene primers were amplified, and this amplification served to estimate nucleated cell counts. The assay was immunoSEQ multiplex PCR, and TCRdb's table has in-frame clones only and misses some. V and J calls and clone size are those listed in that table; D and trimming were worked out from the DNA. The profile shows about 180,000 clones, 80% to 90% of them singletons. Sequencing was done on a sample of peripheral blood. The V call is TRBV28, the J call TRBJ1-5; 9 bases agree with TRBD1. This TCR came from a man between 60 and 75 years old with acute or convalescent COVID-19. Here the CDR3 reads CASSLYTGGYQPQHF. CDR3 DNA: TGTGCCAGCAGTTTATATACAGGGGGCTATCAGCCCCAGCATTTT. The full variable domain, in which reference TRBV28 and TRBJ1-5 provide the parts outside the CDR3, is DVKVTQSSRYLVKRTGEKVFLECVQDMDHENMFWYRQDPGLGLRLIYFSYDVKMKEKGDIPEGYSVSREKKERFSLILESASTNQTSMYLCASSLYTGGYQPQHFGDGTRLSIL.